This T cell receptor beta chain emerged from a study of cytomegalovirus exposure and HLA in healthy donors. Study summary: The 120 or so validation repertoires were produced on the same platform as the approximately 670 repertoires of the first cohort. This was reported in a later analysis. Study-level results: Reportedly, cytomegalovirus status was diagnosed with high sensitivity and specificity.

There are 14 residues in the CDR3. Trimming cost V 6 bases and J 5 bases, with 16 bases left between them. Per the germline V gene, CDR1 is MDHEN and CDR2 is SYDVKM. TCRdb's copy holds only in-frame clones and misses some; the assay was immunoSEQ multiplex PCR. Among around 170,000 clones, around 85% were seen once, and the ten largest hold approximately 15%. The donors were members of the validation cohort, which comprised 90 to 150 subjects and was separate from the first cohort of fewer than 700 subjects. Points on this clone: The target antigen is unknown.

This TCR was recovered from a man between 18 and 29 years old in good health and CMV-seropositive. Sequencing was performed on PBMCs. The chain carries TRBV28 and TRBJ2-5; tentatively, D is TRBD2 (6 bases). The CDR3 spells CASSLSAGRETQYF. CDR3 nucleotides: TGTGCCAGCAGCCTCAGTGCGGGGAGGGAGACCCAGTACTTC.